This entry concerns a single T cell receptor beta chain. The source of the sample is a study of T cell responses to AZD1222 COVID-19 vaccine. The germline V and J ends were trimmed by 2 bases and 1 base, with 8 bases remaining between them. Looked up from germline, CDR1 is SEHNR and CDR2 is FQNEAQ (reference sequence). The CDR3 spans 14 residues. Profiled with immunoSEQ multiplex PCR; TCRdb holds only in-frame clones, not every one. In the table there are some 86,000 clones, 90% of which are singletons. The sequence derives from an adult who received the AZD1222 COVID-19 vaccine. The chain couples TRBV7-9 to TRBJ1-2; a weak D match, TRBD1 (5 bases). Source: peripheral blood, taken 28 days after the second AZD1222 dose. Here the CDR3 reads CASSLTQGNYGYTF. The CDR3 DNA follows: TGTGCCAGCAGCTTAACCCAGGGTAACTATGGCTACACCTTC.